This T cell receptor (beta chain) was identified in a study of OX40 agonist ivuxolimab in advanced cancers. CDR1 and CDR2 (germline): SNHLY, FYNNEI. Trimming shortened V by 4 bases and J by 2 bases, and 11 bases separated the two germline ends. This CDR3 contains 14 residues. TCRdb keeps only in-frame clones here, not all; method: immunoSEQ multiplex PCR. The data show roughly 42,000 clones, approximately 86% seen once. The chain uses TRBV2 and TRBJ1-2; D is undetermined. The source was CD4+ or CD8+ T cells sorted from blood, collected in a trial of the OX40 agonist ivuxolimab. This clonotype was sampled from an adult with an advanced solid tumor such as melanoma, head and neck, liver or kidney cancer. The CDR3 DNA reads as TGTGCCAGCAGTGGCCAGGAGATGAACTATGGCTACACCTTC. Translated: CASSGQEMNYGYTF.